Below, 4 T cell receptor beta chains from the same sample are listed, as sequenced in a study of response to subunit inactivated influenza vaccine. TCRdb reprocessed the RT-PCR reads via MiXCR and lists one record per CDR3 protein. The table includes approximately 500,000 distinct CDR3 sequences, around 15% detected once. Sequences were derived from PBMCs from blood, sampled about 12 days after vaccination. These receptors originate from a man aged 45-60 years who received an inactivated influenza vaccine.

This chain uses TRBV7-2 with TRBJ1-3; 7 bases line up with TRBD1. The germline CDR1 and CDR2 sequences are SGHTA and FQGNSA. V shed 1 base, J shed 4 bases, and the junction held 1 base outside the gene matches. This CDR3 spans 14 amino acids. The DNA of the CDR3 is TGTGCCAGCAGCTTAGAGACAGGGGGAAACACCATATATTTT. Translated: CASSLETGGNTIYF.

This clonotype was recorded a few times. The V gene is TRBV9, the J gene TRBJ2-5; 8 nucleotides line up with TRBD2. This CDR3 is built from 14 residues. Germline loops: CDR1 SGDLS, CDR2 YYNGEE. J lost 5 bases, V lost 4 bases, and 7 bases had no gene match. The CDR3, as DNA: TGTGCCAGCAGCAGAAGCGGGAGTTACGAGACCCAGTACTTC. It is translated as CASSRSGSYETQYF.

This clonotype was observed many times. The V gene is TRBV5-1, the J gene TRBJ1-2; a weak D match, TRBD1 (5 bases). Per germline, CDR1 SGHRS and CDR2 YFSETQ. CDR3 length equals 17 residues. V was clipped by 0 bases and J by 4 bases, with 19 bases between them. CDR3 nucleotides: TGCGCCAGCAGCTTGGACGGGGCTCCTACTCCCCGCTATGGCTACACCTTC. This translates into CASSLDGAPTPRYGYTF.

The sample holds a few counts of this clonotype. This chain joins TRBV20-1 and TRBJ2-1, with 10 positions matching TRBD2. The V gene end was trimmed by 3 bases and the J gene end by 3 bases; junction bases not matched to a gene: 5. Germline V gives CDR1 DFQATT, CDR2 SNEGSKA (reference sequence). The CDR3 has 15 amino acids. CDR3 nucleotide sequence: TGCAGTGCTAGTGGACTAGCGGTAATCTACAATGAGCAGTTCTTC. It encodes CSASGLAVIYNEQFF.